These T cell receptor beta chains were read from a single sample in a study of blood T cells in healthy people across ages. TCRdb reprocessed the 5' RACE reads via MiXCR and lists one record per CDR3 protein. The sample contains around 900,000 distinct CDR3 sequences, 29% of which appear only once. The specimen sequenced was blood. The receptor source for this set is a woman older than 75 in good health. Both conserved end residues are part of each CDR3. A D gene is named only where the DNA matches it firmly. The size of a clone is reported for some rows only, either as once, few or many, or as a class for expanded clones.

j_gene,abundance,d_gene,v_gene,CDR3aa,CDR3nt
TRBJ2-2,-,TRBD1,TRBV7-8,CASSTGDRRWGELFF,TGTGCCAGCAGCACAGGGGACAGGCGTTGGGGGGAGCTGTTTTTT
TRBJ1-1,-,TRBD1,TRBV12-3/TRBV12-4,CASREQGRATEAFF,TGTGCCAGCAGGGAACAGGGGAGGGCCACTGAAGCTTTCTTT
TRBJ2-1,-,-,TRBV6-2/TRBV6-3,CASSGGERNEQFF,TGTGCCAGCAGCGGGGGTGAGAGGAATGAGCAGTTCTTC
TRBJ2-3,many,TRBD2,TRBV20-1,CSARDYKTSGGADTQYF,TGCAGTGCTAGAGATTATAAAACTAGCGGGGGCGCAGATACGCAGTATTTT
TRBJ2-6,many,-,TRBV3-1,CASSLTPGANVLTF,TGTGCCAGCAGCCTCACGCCTGGGGCCAACGTCCTGACTTTC
TRBJ2-3,-,-,TRBV11-2,CASSLPETFLADTQYF,TGTGCCAGCAGCTTGCCTGAGACATTCCTCGCAGATACGCAGTATTTT
TRBJ1-4,few,-,TRBV11-2,CASKGRRPNEKLFF,TGTGCCAGCAAGGGGCGGAGGCCTAATGAAAAACTGTTTTTT
TRBJ1-2,many,-,TRBV20-1,CSARGKAGYTF,TGCAGTGCTAGGGGGAAGGCTGGCTACACCTTC
TRBJ1-3,-,-,TRBV20-1,CSAREGPNYSGNTIYF,TGCAGTGCTAGAGAAGGACCTAATTACTCTGGAAACACCATATATTTT
TRBJ2-3,-,TRBD2,TRBV7-3,CASSLTGTSGTSTDTQYF,TGTGCCAGCAGCTTAACTGGGACTAGCGGAACTAGCACAGATACGCAGTATTTT
TRBJ2-3,-,TRBD2,TRBV10-2,CASRGGGPPDTQYF,TGCGCCAGCAGAGGCGGGGGACCCCCGGATACGCAGTATTTT
TRBJ1-6,-,TRBD1,TRBV6-2/TRBV6-3,CANSLDRGKPSSPLHF,TGTGCCAACAGCCTGGACAGGGGGAAACCTTCTTCACCCCTCCACTTT
TRBJ2-3,many,TRBD2,TRBV5-1,CASSLPSGGSTDTQYF,TGCGCCAGCAGCTTACCTAGCGGGGGATCCACAGATACGCAGTATTTT
TRBJ1-2,many,-,TRBV7-2,CASSSGSTYGYTF,TGTGCCAGCAGCTCCGGATCAACATATGGCTACACCTTC
TRBJ1-1,few,-,TRBV20-1,CSAPETGSSTEAFF,TGCAGTGCTCCAGAGACAGGTTCTTCAACTGAAGCTTTCTTT
TRBJ2-3,few,-,TRBV20-1,CSATRASPSTDTQYF,TGCAGTGCTACCCGAGCCAGTCCTAGCACAGATACGCAGTATTTT
TRBJ2-1,many,TRBD2,TRBV5-1,CASRTSGGPFNEQFF,TGCGCCAGCCGAACTAGCGGGGGGCCCTTCAATGAGCAGTTCTTC
TRBJ2-7,-,-,TRBV24-1,CATSDSGTSDEQYF,TGTGCCACCAGTGATTCCGGGACTTCCGACGAGCAGTACTTC
TRBJ2-3,many,TRBD1,TRBV7-2,CASSATGDTQYF,TGTGCCAGCAGCGCTACAGGGGACACGCAGTATTTT
TRBJ2-7,few,TRBD1,TRBV15,CATSRTGGQTYEQYF,TGTGCCACCAGCCGGACAGGGGGGCAGACCTACGAGCAGTACTTC
TRBJ2-7,many,-,TRBV30,CAWSRGQIVVHEQYF,TGTGCCTGGAGCAGGGGACAAATTGTGGTCCACGAGCAGTACTTC
TRBJ2-1,many,-,TRBV24-1,CATSDPGRTSTNEQFF,TGTGCCACCAGTGATCCCGGCCGAACTTCTACGAATGAGCAGTTCTTC
TRBJ1-6,-,-,TRBV11-2,CASSSLLDSPLHF,TGTGCCAGCAGCTCCTTATTGGATTCACCCCTCCACTTT
TRBJ2-7,-,-,TRBV12-3/TRBV12-4,CASGPDHSYEQYF,TGTGCCAGCGGCCCCGACCACTCCTACGAGCAGTACTTC
TRBJ1-1,many,-,TRBV4-3,CASSQAATFGITEAFF,TGCGCCAGCAGCCAAGCCGCGACCTTTGGGATCACTGAAGCTTTCTTT
TRBJ2-5,many,-,TRBV7-9,CASSLAGATETQYF,TGTGCCAGCAGCTTGGCGGGCGCGACAGAGACCCAGTACTTC
TRBJ2-2,-,-,TRBV7-2,CASSLGPGERFF,TGTGCCAGCAGCCTGGGCCCCGGGGAGCGGTTTTTT
TRBJ2-6,-,-,TRBV29-1,CSVGSPSGANVLTF,TGCAGCGTTGGATCCCCCTCTGGGGCCAACGTCCTGACTTTC
TRBJ2-5,many,TRBD2,TRBV9,CASSVGTSGGAGQETQYF,TGTGCCAGCAGCGTAGGGACTAGCGGGGGGGCGGGTCAAGAGACCCAGTACTTC
TRBJ2-1,-,TRBD2,TRBV2,CASNSGGSANERFF,TGTGCCAGCAACAGCGGGGGGTCCGCCAATGAGCGGTTCTTC
TRBJ1-5,-,TRBD1,TRBV6-1,CASSPTGVLFQPQHF,TGTGCCAGCAGCCCCACAGGGGTTCTATTTCAGCCCCAGCATTTT